These 5 T cell receptor beta chains were sequenced from one sample in a study of early stage breast cancer tumors. Profiling relied on immunoSEQ multiplex PCR, and the TCRdb table lists in-frame clones only, not all of them. Of tens of thousands of clones in the sample, roughly 80% were seen once. The sequencing input was blood. All receptors derive from a person in their sixties or seventies with breast cancer.

The genes are TRBV5-1 and TRBJ2-7, with 8 nucleotides matching TRBD1. V shed 0 bases, J shed 0 bases, and the junction held 2 bases outside the gene matches. Looked up from germline, CDR1 is SGHRS and CDR2 is YFSETQ. CDR3 length equals 15 residues. In DNA form, the CDR3 reads TGCGCCAGCAGCTTGGGGGGACAGGACTCCTACGAGCAGTACTTC. Translation gives CASSLGGQDSYEQYF.

V usage is TRBV7-9 and J usage is TRBJ2-7; no clear D. CDR3 length: 13 amino acids. Germline-derived CDR1 and CDR2 are SEHNR and FQNEAQ (reference sequence). V was shortened by 3 bases and J by 5 bases, with 11 bases between the two germline ends. Written as DNA, the CDR3 is TGTGCCAGCAGCTTTGGTCCCGGCAACGAGCAGTACTTC. This translates into CASSFGPGNEQYF.

This clone was seen a few times. The junction departs from germline at one end; a sequencing error may be responsible. The V gene is TRBV28, the J gene TRBJ1-2, with 7 bases that match TRBD1. The CDR3 runs 13 residues. Germline values: CDR1 MDHEN, CDR2 SYDVKM. CDR3 sequence: CASTLRDSRGYTF. The CDR3 coding sequence is TGTGCCAGCACTTTAAGGGACAGCCGAGGCTACACCTTC.

This CDR3 reads CASSPRQGSAGELFF. CDR3 in DNA: TGTGCCAGCTCACCCCGACAGGGGTCGGCCGGGGAGCTGTTTTTT. This chain uses TRBV18 with TRBJ2-2; TRBD1 matches 8 bases. CDR3 length equals 15 residues. J was trimmed by 6 bases and V by 3 bases; bases with no gene match: 6. Per the germline V gene, CDR1 is KGHSH and CDR2 is LQKENI.

V gene TRBV5-1 combines with J gene TRBJ2-3; tentative D call: TRBD1 (6 bases). CDR1 and CDR2 from the germline V gene are SGHRS and YFSETQ. The germline V and J ends were trimmed by 4 bases and 2 bases, with 20 bases remaining between them. This CDR3 spans 17 amino acids. CDR3 residues: CASSPSIGGRITDTQYF. CDR3 DNA sequence: TGCGCCAGCAGCCCGAGTATTGGGGGCCGGATCACAGATACGCAGTATTTT.